This TCR beta chain was sequenced for a study of T cell changes during pregnancy in multiple sclerosis. Produced via immunoSEQ multiplex PCR; TCRdb's table is partial and in-frame only. The sample lists 100,000 to 140,000 clones, less than 95% occurring once. CDR3 size: 11 residues. V gave up 8 bases and J gave up 7 bases, with 12 bases separating them. CDR1 SNHLY and CDR2 FYNNEI come from the germline V gene. The sequence was obtained from a female donor in good health, enrolled as a control in a pregnancy study. The genes are TRBV2 and TRBJ2-7, with TRBD2 as a possible D gene (5 bases). Specimen: peripheral blood, collected in the third trimester of pregnancy. DNA for the CDR3: TGTGCCAGCGTACTAGTATTAGAGCAGTACTTC. Translated: CASVLVLEQYF.